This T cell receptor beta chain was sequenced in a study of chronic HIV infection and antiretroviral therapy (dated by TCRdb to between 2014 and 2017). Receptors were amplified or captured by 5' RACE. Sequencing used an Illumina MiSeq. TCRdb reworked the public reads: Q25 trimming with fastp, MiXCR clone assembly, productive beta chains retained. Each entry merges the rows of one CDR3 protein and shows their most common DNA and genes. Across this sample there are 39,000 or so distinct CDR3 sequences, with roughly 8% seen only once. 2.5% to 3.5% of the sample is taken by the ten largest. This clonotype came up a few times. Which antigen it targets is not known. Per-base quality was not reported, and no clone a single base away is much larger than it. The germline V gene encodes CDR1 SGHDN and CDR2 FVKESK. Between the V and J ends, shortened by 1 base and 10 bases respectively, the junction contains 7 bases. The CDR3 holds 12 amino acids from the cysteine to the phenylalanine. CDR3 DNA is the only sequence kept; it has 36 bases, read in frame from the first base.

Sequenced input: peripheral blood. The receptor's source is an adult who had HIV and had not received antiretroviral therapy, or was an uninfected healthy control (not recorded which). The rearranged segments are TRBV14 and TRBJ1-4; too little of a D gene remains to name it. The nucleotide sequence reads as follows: TGTGCCAGCAGCCAAGTTAGTGGAAAACTGTTTTTT. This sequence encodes CASSQVSGKLFF.